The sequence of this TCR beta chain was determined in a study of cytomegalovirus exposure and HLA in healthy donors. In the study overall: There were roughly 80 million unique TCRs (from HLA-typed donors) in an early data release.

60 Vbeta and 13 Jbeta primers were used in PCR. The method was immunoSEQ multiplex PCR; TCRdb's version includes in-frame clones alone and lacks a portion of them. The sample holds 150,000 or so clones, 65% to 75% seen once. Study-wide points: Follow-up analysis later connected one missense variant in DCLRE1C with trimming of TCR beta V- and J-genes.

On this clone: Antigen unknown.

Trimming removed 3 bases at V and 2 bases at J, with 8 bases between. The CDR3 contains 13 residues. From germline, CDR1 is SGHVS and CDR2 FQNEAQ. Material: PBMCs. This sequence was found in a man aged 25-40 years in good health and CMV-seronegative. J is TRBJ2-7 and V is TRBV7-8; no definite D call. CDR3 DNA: TGTGCCAGCAGCTTGGGCAGAACCTACGAGCAGTACTTC. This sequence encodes CASSLGRTYEQYF. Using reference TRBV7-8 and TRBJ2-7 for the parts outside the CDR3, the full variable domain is GAGVSQSPRYKVAKRGQDVALRCDPISGHVSLFWYQQALGQGPEFLTYFQNEAQLDKSGLPSDRFFAERPEGSVSTLKIQRTQQEDSAVYLCASSLGRTYEQYFGPGTRLTVT.